This passage covers 5 T cell receptor beta chains from one sample sequenced in a study of blood T cells in healthy people across ages. PCR was performed a second time for 7 to 11 cycles using a sample-barcoded 5' primer and a J-beta primer mix. TCRdb itself ran the 5' RACE reads through MiXCR, one entry per CDR3 protein. The sample has some 890,000 distinct CDR3 sequences, roughly 28% seen once; the top ten hold 10% to 13%. The same data also contributed to another study, on T cells of mothers and their children.

Sequenced sample: blood. These receptors were taken from a woman between 40 and 55 years old in good health.

The V call is TRBV7-2, the J call TRBJ1-1; 9 bases are shared with TRBD1. The trim removed 5 bases at V and 11 bases at J, leaving 9 bases unmatched. CDR1 is SGHTA and CDR2 is FQGNSA in the germline V gene. The CDR3 spans 13 residues. Here the CDR3 reads CASSGRTGERAFF. For the CDR3, the DNA is TGTGCCAGCAGCGGGCGGACAGGGGAAAGGGCTTTCTTT.

This clonotype was seen many times. The genes are TRBV29-1 and TRBJ2-7, with D unclear. The CDR3 has 15 residues. Trimming pared 0 bases from V and 0 bases from J, leaving 12 bases between. Germline CDR1 SQVTM, CDR2 ANQGSEA. CDR3 loop: CSVEEGSATSYEQYF. In DNA form, the CDR3 reads TGCAGCGTTGAAGAGGGGTCGGCAACCTCCTACGAGCAGTACTTC.

This clonotype was found a few times. The rearrangement uses TRBV10-3 and TRBJ1-1; D is possibly TRBD1 (5 bases). The CDR3 is 13 amino acids. The ends were cut back, 7 bases at V and 6 bases at J, with 15 bases in the middle. Germline V gives CDR1 ENHRY, CDR2 SYGVKD. The CDR3 protein is CAITKGQGSEAFF. CDR3 nucleotides: TGTGCCATCACGAAGGGGCAAGGTTCTGAAGCTTTCTTT.

This clonotype was detected only a few times. This chain links TRBV5-4 with TRBJ1-4; a weak D match, TRBD1 (5 bases). V gave up 3 bases and J gave up 5 bases, with 17 bases separating them. The CDR3 is 16 residues long. Germline V lookup: CDR1 SGHNT, CDR2 YYREEE (reference sequence). CDR3 sequence: CASSWGFGGSNEKLFF. In DNA form, the CDR3 reads TGTGCCAGCAGCTGGGGGTTCGGCGGCTCGAATGAAAAACTGTTTTTT.

This clonotype has only a few counts. The CDR3 nucleotides are TGTGCCAGCAGCTTAGGTGGGTCGGTTGAAGCTTTCTTT. It specifies CASSLGGSVEAFF. This rearrangement joins TRBV7-2 to TRBJ1-1, with no clear D. Between the trimmed V and J ends, which lost 1 base and 7 bases, there was a span of 10 bases. The CDR3 totals 13 residues. Looked up from germline, CDR1 is SGHTA and CDR2 is FQGNSA. Using reference TRBV7-2 and TRBJ1-1 for the parts outside the CDR3, the full variable domain is GAGVSQSPSNKVTEKGKDVELRCDPISGHTALYWYRQSLGQGLEFLIYFQGNSAPDKSGLPSDRFSAERTGGSVSTLTIQRTQQEDSAVYLCASSLGGSVEAFFGQGTRLTVV.